The TCR beta chain described here comes from a study of identical twins. A single record per CDR3 protein comes from TCRdb applying MiXCR to the 5' RACE reads. The repertoire holds about 450,000 distinct CDR3 sequences, with approximately 17% as singletons. V gave up 0 bases and J gave up 5 bases; unmatched junction bases: 19. The germline V gene encodes CDR1 SGHNT and CDR2 YYREEE (reference sequence). The CDR3 totals 20 residues. Sequenced sample: naive T cells sorted from blood. This sequence joins TRBV5-4 and TRBJ2-5, with 10 bases fitting TRBD2. The receptor comes from a man in his fifties or sixties in good health. The CDR3 reads CASSLEVSWSSGSLRETQYF. The DNA for the CDR3 is TGTGCCAGCAGCTTGGAAGTTAGTTGGTCTAGCGGGAGCCTGCGGGAGACCCAGTACTTC.